This is a list of T cell receptor beta chains from one sample in a study of radiotherapy plus CTLA-4 blockade in lung cancer. The repertoire was sequenced with immunoSEQ multiplex PCR; TCRdb's copy has only in-frame clones and lacks some. This sample has 95,000 to 150,000 clones, with 75% to 90% found just once. Source: peripheral blood, taken from a patient treated with radiotherapy plus ipilimumab. The source of these receptors is a human donor with non-small cell lung cancer that progressed on radiotherapy plus ipilimumab. CDR3s include the opening cysteine and the closing phenylalanine or tryptophan. The order of the fields is D gene, J gene, clone size, V gene, CDR3 protein, CDR3 DNA. The D gene is left open where the match is weak. The size of a clone is reported for some rows only, either as once, few or many, or as a class for expanded clones.

d_call: NA; j_call: TRBJ2-3; clone_size: NA; v_call: TRBV5-4; cdr3_aa: CASSTAGTDTQYF; cdr3_nt: TGTGCCAGCAGCACGGCTGGCACAGATACGCAGTATTTT
d_call: NA; j_call: TRBJ2-7; clone_size: NA; v_call: TRBV6-5; cdr3_aa: CASSPRLDSYEQYF; cdr3_nt: TGTGCCAGCAGCCCTCGACTAGACAGCTACGAGCAGTACTTC
d_call: TRBD2; j_call: TRBJ2-3; clone_size: once; v_call: TRBV4-1; cdr3_aa: CASSHLLAGVGTDTQYF; cdr3_nt: TGCGCCAGCAGCCACCTGCTAGCGGGAGTTGGGACAGATACGCAGTATTTT
d_call: TRBD2; j_call: TRBJ2-1; clone_size: NA; v_call: TRBV9; cdr3_aa: CASSSGSGRFVDEQFF; cdr3_nt: TGTGCCAGCAGTTCCGGGAGCGGGAGATTTGTTGATGAGCAGTTCTTC
d_call: TRBD1; j_call: TRBJ1-2; clone_size: few; v_call: TRBV7-9; cdr3_aa: CASSWDSYGYTF; cdr3_nt: TGTGCCAGCAGTTGGGACAGCTATGGCTACACCTTC
d_call: NA; j_call: TRBJ2-1; clone_size: NA; v_call: TRBV19; cdr3_aa: CASEGRALGEQFF; cdr3_nt: TGTGCCAGTGAGGGGCGGGCCCTCGGTGAGCAGTTCTTC
d_call: TRBD1; j_call: TRBJ1-1; clone_size: NA; v_call: TRBV5-5; cdr3_aa: CASSAGTGGTNTEAFF; cdr3_nt: TGTGCCAGCAGTGCCGGGACAGGGGGTACGAACACTGAAGCTTTCTTT
d_call: NA; j_call: TRBJ2-7; clone_size: NA; v_call: TRBV27; cdr3_aa: CASSLSPETYEQYF; cdr3_nt: TGTGCCAGCAGTTTATCCCCAGAGACCTACGAGCAGTACTTC
d_call: NA; j_call: TRBJ1-4; clone_size: NA; v_call: TRBV25-1; cdr3_aa: CASSEIGGGGEKLFF; cdr3_nt: TGTGCCAGCAGTGAAATAGGTGGAGGAGGAGAAAAACTGTTTTTT
d_call: TRBD1; j_call: TRBJ1-1; clone_size: NA; v_call: TRBV30; cdr3_aa: CATRQGLNTEAFF; cdr3_nt: TGTGCCACTCGACAGGGATTGAACACTGAAGCTTTCTTT
d_call: TRBD2; j_call: TRBJ2-3; clone_size: NA; v_call: TRBV2; cdr3_aa: CASSPRTSGTSTDTQYF; cdr3_nt: TGTGCCAGCAGTCCACGGACTAGCGGGACTAGCACAGATACGCAGTATTTT
d_call: NA; j_call: TRBJ1-5; clone_size: once; v_call: TRBV15; cdr3_aa: CATSRAGRHQPQHF; cdr3_nt: TGTGCCACCAGCAGAGCGGGACGCCATCAGCCCCAGCATTTT
d_call: NA; j_call: TRBJ1-1; clone_size: NA; v_call: TRBV4-2; cdr3_aa: CASSPSGEDTEAFF; cdr3_nt: TGTGCCAGCAGCCCTTCTGGAGAGGACACTGAAGCTTTCTTT
d_call: NA; j_call: TRBJ2-7; clone_size: NA; v_call: TRBV9; cdr3_aa: CASTPGPGVHEQYF; cdr3_nt: TGTGCCAGCACCCCCGGTCCCGGGGTTCACGAGCAGTACTTC
d_call: TRBD1; j_call: TRBJ1-5; clone_size: few; v_call: TRBV7-2; cdr3_aa: CASSLASDRVWQPQHF; cdr3_nt: TGTGCCAGCAGCTTAGCAAGTGACAGGGTCTGGCAGCCCCAGCATTTT
d_call: TRBD1; j_call: TRBJ1-5; clone_size: NA; v_call: TRBV6-1; cdr3_aa: CASSVYTGTGNQPQHF; cdr3_nt: TGTGCCAGCAGTGTCTACACCGGGACAGGGAATCAGCCCCAGCATTTT
d_call: NA; j_call: TRBJ1-1; clone_size: NA; v_call: TRBV6-5; cdr3_aa: CASSYVGVGMNTEAFF; cdr3_nt: TGTGCCAGCAGTTACGTGGGAGTGGGAATGAACACTGAAGCTTTCTTT
d_call: TRBD1; j_call: TRBJ2-7; clone_size: NA; v_call: TRBV5-4; cdr3_aa: CASSLGQGVLTTEQYF; cdr3_nt: TGTGCCAGCAGCCTGGGACAGGGGGTACTAACTACCGAGCAGTACTTC